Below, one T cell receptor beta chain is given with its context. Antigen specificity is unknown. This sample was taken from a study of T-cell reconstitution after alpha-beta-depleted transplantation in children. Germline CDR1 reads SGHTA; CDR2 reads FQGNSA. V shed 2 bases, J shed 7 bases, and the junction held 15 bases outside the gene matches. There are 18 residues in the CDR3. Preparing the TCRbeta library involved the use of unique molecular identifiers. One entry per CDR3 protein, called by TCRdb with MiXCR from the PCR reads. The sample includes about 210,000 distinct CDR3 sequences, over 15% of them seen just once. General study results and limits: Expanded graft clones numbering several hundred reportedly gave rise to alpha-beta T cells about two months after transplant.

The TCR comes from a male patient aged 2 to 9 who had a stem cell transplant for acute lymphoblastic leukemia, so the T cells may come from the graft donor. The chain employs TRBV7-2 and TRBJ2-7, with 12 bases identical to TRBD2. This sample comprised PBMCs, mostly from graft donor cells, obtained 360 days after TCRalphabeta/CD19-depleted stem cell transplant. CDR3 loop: CASSLSLLLAGGPDEQYF. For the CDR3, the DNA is TGTGCCAGCAGCTTATCCCTACTCCTAGCGGGGGGGCCGGATGAGCAGTACTTC. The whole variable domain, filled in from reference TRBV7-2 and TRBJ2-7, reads GAGVSQSPSNKVTEKGKDVELRCDPISGHTALYWYRQSLGQGLEFLIYFQGNSAPDKSGLPSDRFSAERTGGSVSTLTIQRTQQEDSAVYLCASSLSLLLAGGPDEQYFGPGTRLTVT.